The present entry profiles one TCR beta chain with its context. Which antigen it targets is not known. Relative to the germline gene, one junction end is altered; a read error may explain this. Its CDR3 holds 12 amino acids, cysteine through phenylalanine. Only the CDR3 part of the read is kept: 36 bases, read in frame from the first base. The germline V gene supplies CDR1 SGHAT and CDR2 FQNNGV. TCRbeta CDR3 regions were amplified from genomic DNA by means of the immunoSEQ Assay, a bias-controlled multiplex PCR. As for how the authors treated the data: Within the assay, amplification of reference gene primers was used to estimate how many nucleated cells each sample contained. To quantify the absolute abundance of each unique TCRbeta CDR3 rearrangement, sequence reads were collapsed and filtered. For each sample, productive Simpson clonality was calculated as the square root of Simpson's diversity index across productive rearrangements. The clones in this table, taken by TCRdb from immuneACCESS, are in-frame only. Not every clone is retained; where verified, under half of the shortfall comes from an unresolved V gene, and the cause of the rest is unknown. V, J and clone size are taken as reported in that table, and D and trimming were inferred from the DNA itself. The sample table shows 200,000 to 300,000 clones, and approximately 89% are seen once. The ten largest clones take up approximately 2.4% of the sample.

The entry originates in a study of blood T cell repertoires in COVID-19 (dated by TCRdb to the early 2020s). The study in broad terms: Collaborator samples came from the United States, Italy and Spain and covered acute and convalescent phases of COVID-19. The prospective study material was composed of cDNA or gDNA derived from T cells, B-cell-depleted T cells, or PBMCs. The dataset comprised deeply sampled blood TCRbeta repertoires from subjects exposed to, actively infected with, or recovered from COVID-19. The repertoires were made available in a free public database intended to serve as a resource for research on the immune response to SARS-CoV-2. Samples were obtained from the ongoing ImmuneRACE study (first 160 participants) and from some 1,200 subjects provided by 6 global collaborators. A de-identified subject ID, COVID-19 status, age in years and sex were almost always included in the sample metadata. Where HLA class I and class II types were available, the types were taken from metadata supplied by the sample provider, not from assay-based typing. The paper as a whole reports these results and caveats: The quantity of clinical and demographic metadata differed by source and by participant and was supplied without curation.

In the prospective study, participants were roughly 18 to 100 years old, resided in around 25 geographic areas of the United States, and were enrolled through a virtual design. In the prospective study, cohorts were assigned on the basis of participant-reported clinical history obtained from a screening survey and a study questionnaire. Recovered participants in ImmuneRACE Cohort 3 were defined as having two consecutive negative NP/OP PCR tests, clearance from a healthcare professional, or resolution of symptoms. In the prospective study, mobile phlebotomists collected whole blood, serum and a nasopharyngeal or oropharyngeal swab from each participant. Participants in the prospective study had the option to provide additional blood draws and questionnaires over a 2-month period. Prospective study blood samples were shipped either frozen or at room temperature before DNA extraction.

The rearranged segments are TRBV11-2 and TRBJ2-7; TRBD1 aligns with 7 central bases. The sequenced sample was PBMCs or T cells enriched from blood (not recorded which). This TCR was sampled from a woman aged 18-29 years who had recovered from COVID-19. The CDR3 amino acid sequence is: CASSLYRGGSIF. The nucleotide sequence is given as TGTGCCAGCAGCTTATACAGGGGCGGGTCAATCTTC.